This T cell receptor beta chain was documented in a study of control samples from healthy donors and cancer patients. Germline loops: CDR1 KGHSH, CDR2 LQKENI. The CDR3 runs to 17 residues. The V gene lost 5 bases and the J gene lost 4 bases, with 23 bases spanning the gap. Assay used: immunoSEQ multiplex PCR; TCRdb lists only in-frame clones, some missing. This table holds under 200,000 clones, roughly 95% found once. The source of this sequence is a woman aged 55-75 years in good health. Sequences were obtained from blood. This sequence joins TRBV18 and TRBJ1-2, with D perhaps matching TRBD1 (6 bases). The DNA of the CDR3 is TGTGCCAGCTCAATAGCCAACCCGACAGGCGTAAGCTATGGCTACACCTTC. It is translated as CASSIANPTGVSYGYTF.